A selection of T cell receptor beta chains follows, all from one sample in a study of cytomegalovirus exposure and HLA in healthy donors. TCRdb's table, derived via immunoSEQ multiplex PCR, lists solely in-frame clones and lacks some. The table lists 130,000 or so clones, about four fifths of them singletons, with more than 7.5% in the top ten. The specimen was PBMCs. These receptors all come from a woman between 45 and 60 years old in good health and CMV-seropositive. The CDR3 runs from the conserved cysteine through the conserved F or W. A D gene is named only where the DNA matches it firmly. Expanded clones get a size class; other rows say once, few or many, or leave the size out.

CDR3 DNA: TGTGCCAGCAGCTACGGGAACACTGAAGCTTTCTTT; CDR3 protein: CASSYGNTEAFF; D gene: NA; J gene: TRBJ1-1; V gene: TRBV4-2; clone size: NA
CDR3 DNA: TGCGCTTCGCAGCGGGAGGGCACGGAGACCCAGTACTTC; CDR3 protein: CASQREGTETQYF; D gene: TRBD2; J gene: TRBJ2-5; V gene: TRBV5-1; clone size: NA
CDR3 DNA: TGTGCCAGCAGCTTAGGGGGGGGTGGGGGGAGCCCCCTCTATGGCTACACCTTC; CDR3 protein: CASSLGGGGGSPLYGYTF; D gene: NA; J gene: TRBJ1-2; V gene: TRBV7-2; clone size: NA
CDR3 DNA: TGTGCCAGCAGCTTGGCGGGGGGCAGGGGCTCCTACGAGCAGTACTTC; CDR3 protein: CASSLAGGRGSYEQYF; D gene: NA; J gene: TRBJ2-7; V gene: TRBV5-4; clone size: NA
CDR3 DNA: TGTGCCAGCACGACCATGGGTAAGCGGGACTACGAGCAGTACTTC; CDR3 protein: CASTTMGKRDYEQYF; D gene: TRBD2; J gene: TRBJ2-7; V gene: TRBV6-5; clone size: NA
CDR3 DNA: TGTGCCAGCAGCTTAAGACTAGCGGCGAACACAGATACGCAGTATTTT; CDR3 protein: CASSLRLAANTDTQYF; D gene: TRBD2; J gene: TRBJ2-3; V gene: TRBV7-2; clone size: NA
CDR3 DNA: TGTGCCAGCAGCCAAGAACCTAGCGGGGCGAACACCGGGGAGCTGTTTTTT; CDR3 protein: CASSQEPSGANTGELFF; D gene: TRBD2; J gene: TRBJ2-2; V gene: TRBV4-2; clone size: NA
CDR3 DNA: TGTGCCAGCAGGGGGGGAGCACGGGGCCGTGGAATTTGGTCACCCCTCCACTTT; CDR3 protein: CASRGGARGRGIWSPLHF; D gene: NA; J gene: TRBJ1-6; V gene: TRBV7-9; clone size: NA
CDR3 DNA: TGTGCCAGCTCACCCAGCGGGACAGCCAAAAACATTCAGTACTTC; CDR3 protein: CASSPSGTAKNIQYF; D gene: TRBD2; J gene: TRBJ2-4; V gene: TRBV18; clone size: NA
CDR3 DNA: TGCGCCAGCAGCCCAACGCGGGGAACTCCTGAAGCTTTCTTT; CDR3 protein: CASSPTRGTPEAFF; D gene: NA; J gene: TRBJ1-1; V gene: TRBV5-1; clone size: NA
CDR3 DNA: TGTGCCAGCAGCCCGCAAGAGGGCCTGGGCTACACCTTC; CDR3 protein: CASSPQEGLGYTF; D gene: NA; J gene: TRBJ1-2; V gene: TRBV11-3; clone size: NA
CDR3 DNA: TGCGCCAGCAGCTTTGAGTGGTTGAAGCAGGGGGCGGATGGCTACACCTTC; CDR3 protein: CASSFEWLKQGADGYTF; D gene: TRBD1; J gene: TRBJ1-2; V gene: TRBV5-1; clone size: NA
CDR3 DNA: TGTGCCAGCAGTCCGGACAGGAGATGGGGAGGTGAAGCTTTCTTT; CDR3 protein: CASSPDRRWGGEAFF; D gene: TRBD1; J gene: TRBJ1-1; V gene: TRBV2; clone size: NA
CDR3 DNA: TGCGCCAGCAGCCAGTACCAGGGGACCCAGTACTTC; CDR3 protein: CASSQYQGTQYF; D gene: NA; J gene: TRBJ2-5; V gene: TRBV4-1; clone size: NA
CDR3 DNA: TGTGCCAGCAGTTACCCCCAGGTCATGGGCTACACCTTC; CDR3 protein: CASSYPQVMGYTF; D gene: NA; J gene: TRBJ1-2; V gene: TRBV6-6; clone size: NA
CDR3 DNA: TGTGCTAGCAGCCTCCTTTTGTGGGCGGAGCAGTTCTTC; CDR3 protein: CASSLLLWAEQFF; D gene: NA; J gene: TRBJ2-1; V gene: TRBV7-7; clone size: few
CDR3 DNA: TGTGCCAGCAGCCGACAGGGGGCAGAGACCCAGTACTTC; CDR3 protein: CASSRQGAETQYF; D gene: TRBD1; J gene: TRBJ2-5; V gene: TRBV7-8; clone size: NA
CDR3 DNA: TGTGCCAGCACTACTGACAGTAATGAGCAGTTCTTC; CDR3 protein: CASTTDSNEQFF; D gene: NA; J gene: TRBJ2-1; V gene: TRBV18; clone size: NA
CDR3 DNA: TGTGCCAGCAGCTCTGTCACTGAAGCTTTCTTT; CDR3 protein: CASSSVTEAFF; D gene: NA; J gene: TRBJ1-1; V gene: TRBV7-9; clone size: NA
CDR3 DNA: TGCGCCAGCAGCGCCGGGACAGGGGAGACCCAGTACTTC; CDR3 protein: CASSAGTGETQYF; D gene: TRBD1; J gene: TRBJ2-5; V gene: TRBV5-1; clone size: NA
CDR3 DNA: TGTGCCAGCAGCTTTGAGGGATCCTACAATGAGCAGTTCTTC; CDR3 protein: CASSFEGSYNEQFF; D gene: NA; J gene: TRBJ2-1; V gene: TRBV7-3; clone size: NA
CDR3 DNA: TGCGCCAGCAGCCAAGTATCCCTTGAGCGGGTCACAGATACGCAGTATTTT; CDR3 protein: CASSQVSLERVTDTQYF; D gene: NA; J gene: TRBJ2-3; V gene: TRBV4-3; clone size: NA
CDR3 DNA: TGCGCCAGCCGAGACACGGATGCCGGGGAGCTGTTTTTT; CDR3 protein: CASRDTDAGELFF; D gene: NA; J gene: TRBJ2-2; V gene: TRBV5-1; clone size: NA
CDR3 DNA: TGTGCCAGCAGCCAGATGGGACAGGTATATAGGGGGTACGAGCAGTACTTC; CDR3 protein: CASSQMGQVYRGYEQYF; D gene: TRBD1; J gene: TRBJ2-7; V gene: TRBV4-2; clone size: NA
CDR3 DNA: TGTGCCTGGGGTAGCGGGGGGGGCACAGATACGCAGTATTTT; CDR3 protein: CAWGSGGGTDTQYF; D gene: TRBD2; J gene: TRBJ2-3; V gene: TRBV30; clone size: once
CDR3 DNA: TGTGCCACCAGCAGATCCACGGCCAGGGGGACCACTAAGAACACTGAAGCTTTCTTT; CDR3 protein: CATSRSTARGTTKNTEAFF; D gene: TRBD1; J gene: TRBJ1-1; V gene: TRBV15; clone size: NA
CDR3 DNA: TGTGCCAGCTCACCAGGGACTGACCAAGAGACCCAGTACTTC; CDR3 protein: CASSPGTDQETQYF; D gene: NA; J gene: TRBJ2-5; V gene: TRBV18; clone size: NA
CDR3 DNA: TGTGCCAGCATCCCCCCTAGCGAGAAAAGCCACAATGAGCAGTTCTTC; CDR3 protein: CASIPPSEKSHNEQFF; D gene: NA; J gene: TRBJ2-1; V gene: TRBV6-6; clone size: NA